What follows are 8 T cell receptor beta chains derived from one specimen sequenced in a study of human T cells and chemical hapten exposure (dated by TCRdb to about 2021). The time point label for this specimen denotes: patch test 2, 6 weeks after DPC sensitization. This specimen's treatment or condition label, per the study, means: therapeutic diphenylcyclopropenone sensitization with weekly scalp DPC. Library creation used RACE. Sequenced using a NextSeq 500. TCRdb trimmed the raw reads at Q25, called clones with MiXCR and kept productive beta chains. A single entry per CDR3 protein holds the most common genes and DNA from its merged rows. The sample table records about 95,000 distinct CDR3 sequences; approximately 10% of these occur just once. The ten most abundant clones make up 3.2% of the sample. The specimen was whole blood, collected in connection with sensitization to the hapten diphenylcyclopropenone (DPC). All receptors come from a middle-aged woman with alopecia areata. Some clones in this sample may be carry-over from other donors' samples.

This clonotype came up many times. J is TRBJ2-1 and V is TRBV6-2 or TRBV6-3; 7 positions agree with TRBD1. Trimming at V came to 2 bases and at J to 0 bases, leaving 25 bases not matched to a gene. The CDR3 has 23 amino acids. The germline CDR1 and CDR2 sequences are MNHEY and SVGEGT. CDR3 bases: TGTGCCAGCAGTTACCCCAGGGCTAAACCCCTAGTACAACAGGGGACCTCCTACAATGAGCAGTTCTTC. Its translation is CASSYPRAKPLVQQGTSYNEQFF.

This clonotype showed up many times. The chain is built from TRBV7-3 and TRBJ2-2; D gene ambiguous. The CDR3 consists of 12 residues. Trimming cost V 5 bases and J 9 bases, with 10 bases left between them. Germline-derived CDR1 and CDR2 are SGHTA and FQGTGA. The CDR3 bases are TGTGCCAGCAGCCCCGGTCGCCGGGAGCTGTTTTTT. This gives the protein CASSPGRRELFF.

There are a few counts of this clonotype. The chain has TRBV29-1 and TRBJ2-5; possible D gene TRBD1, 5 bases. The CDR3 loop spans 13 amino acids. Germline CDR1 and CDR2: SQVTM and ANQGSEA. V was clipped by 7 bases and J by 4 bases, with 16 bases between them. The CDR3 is CSARAGSGETQYF. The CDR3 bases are TGCAGCGCCCGCGCAGGGTCAGGAGAGACCCAGTACTTC.

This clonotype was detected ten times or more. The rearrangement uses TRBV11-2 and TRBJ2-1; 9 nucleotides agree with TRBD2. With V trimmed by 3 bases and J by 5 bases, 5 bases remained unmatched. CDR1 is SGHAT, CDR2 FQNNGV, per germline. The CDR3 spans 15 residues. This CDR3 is CASSFGRGGNNEQFF. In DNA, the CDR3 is TGTGCCAGCAGCTTCGGGCGGGGGGGCAACAATGAGCAGTTCTTC.

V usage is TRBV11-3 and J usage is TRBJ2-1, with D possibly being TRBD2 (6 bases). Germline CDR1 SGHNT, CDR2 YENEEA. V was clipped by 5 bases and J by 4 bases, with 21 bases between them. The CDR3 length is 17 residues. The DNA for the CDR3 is TGTGCCAGCAGCCCAGACCTCGGGAGTCGGGGATACAATGAGCAGTTCTTC. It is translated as CASSPDLGSRGYNEQFF.

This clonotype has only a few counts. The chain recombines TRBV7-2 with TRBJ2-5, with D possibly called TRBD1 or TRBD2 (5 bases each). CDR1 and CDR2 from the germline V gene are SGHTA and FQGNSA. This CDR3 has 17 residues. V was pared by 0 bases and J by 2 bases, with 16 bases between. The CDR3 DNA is TGTGCCAGCAGCTTAGCTTCGGGGCGGCAGTATCAAGAGACCCAGTACTTC. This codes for CASSLASGRQYQETQYF.

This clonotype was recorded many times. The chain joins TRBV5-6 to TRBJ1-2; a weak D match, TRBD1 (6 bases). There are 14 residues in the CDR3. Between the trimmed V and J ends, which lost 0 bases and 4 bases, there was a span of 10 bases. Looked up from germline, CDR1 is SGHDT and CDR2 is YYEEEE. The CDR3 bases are TGTGCCAGCAGCTTGGGACAGGCGCGCTATGGCTACACCTTC. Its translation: CASSLGQARYGYTF. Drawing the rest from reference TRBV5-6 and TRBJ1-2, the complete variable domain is DAGVTQSPTHLIKTRGQQVTLRCSPKSGHDTVSWYQQALGQGPQFIFQYYEEEERQRGNFPDRFSGHQFPNYSSELNVNALLLGDSALYLCASSLGQARYGYTFGSGTRLTVV.

CDR3: CATHPRGEAFF. The CDR3 coding sequence is TGTGCCACCCACCCTAGGGGTGAAGCTTTCTTT. J is TRBJ1-1 and V is TRBV28; D is possibly TRBD1 (5 bases). This CDR3 is built from 11 residues. The germline CDR1 and CDR2 sequences are MDHEN and SYDVKM. Trimming shortened V by 10 bases and J by 7 bases, and 13 bases separated the two germline ends.